A selection of T cell receptor beta chains follows, all from one sample in a study of blood T cell repertoires in COVID-19. Clones were sequenced by immunoSEQ multiplex PCR, and TCRdb holds only the in-frame ones, with some missing. The sample has around 180,000 clones; 70% to 90% are singletons. Sequencing input: peripheral blood. The receptors here all came from a man aged 65 to 85 with active or convalescent COVID-19. CDR3s include the opening cysteine and the closing phenylalanine or tryptophan. The D gene is left open where the match is weak. Size tells how often a clone was seen (once, few, many) or the class of an expanded clone, and some rows leave it out.

J gene	V gene	clone size	D gene	CDR3 protein	CDR3 DNA
TRBJ2-1	TRBV5-1	.	TRBD2	CASSLVAAGGSYNEQFF	TGCGCCAGCAGCTTGGTGGCAGCGGGAGGGTCCTACAATGAGCAGTTCTTC
TRBJ1-1	TRBV5-1	.	.	CASSFASSGNTEAFF	TGCGCCAGCAGCTTCGCCTCCTCAGGGAACACTGAAGCTTTCTTT
TRBJ1-2	TRBV4-3	.	TRBD1	CASSQDLPTPTGRLGGYTF	TGCGCCAGCAGCCAAGACCTACCTACCCCGACAGGGAGATTGGGCGGCTACACCTTC
TRBJ2-1	TRBV7-9	.	.	CASSPRSADNPGEQFF	TGTGCCAGCAGCCCGCGCTCCGCGGACAACCCCGGGGAGCAGTTCTTC
TRBJ2-3	TRBV2	.	.	CASSRTTTGDTQYF	TGTGCCAGCAGTAGGACTACTACGGGAGATACGCAGTATTTT
TRBJ2-2	TRBV19	few	TRBD2	CASSIFQREGTGELFF	TGTGCCAGTAGTATATTTCAGCGGGAGGGCACCGGGGAGCTGTTTTTT
TRBJ1-2	TRBV5-4	once	TRBD1	CASSLENTGDGYTF	TGTGCCAGCAGCTTGGAAAATACAGGGGATGGCTACACCTTC
TRBJ2-1	TRBV29-1	.	.	CSVKTGNEQFF	TGCAGCGTTAAAACAGGGAATGAGCAGTTCTTC
TRBJ2-3	TRBV5-1	.	TRBD2	CASSLTASGSTDTQYF	TGCGCCAGCAGCTTGACGGCTAGCGGGAGTACAGATACGCAGTATTTT
TRBJ2-5	TRBV5-6	.	TRBD2	CASSQLAREETQYF	TGTGCCAGCAGCCAACTAGCGAGAGAAGAGACCCAGTACTTC
TRBJ2-3	TRBV24-1	.	TRBD2	CATSRGGAGTQYF	TGTGCCACCAGTCGGGGGGGGGCCGGTACGCAGTATTTT
TRBJ2-7	TRBV4-3	.	.	CASSQDHRGYEQYF	TGCGCCAGCAGCCAAGATCACCGGGGCTACGAGCAGTACTTC
TRBJ1-3	TRBV16	once	TRBD1	CASSQWAGTGVLSGNTIYF	TGTGCCAGCAGCCAATGGGCCGGGACAGGGGTGTTATCCGGAAACACCATATATTTT
TRBJ1-4	TRBV5-1	.	.	CASSLDSTNEKLFF	TGCGCCAGCAGCTTGGACTCAACTAATGAAAAACTGTTTTTT
TRBJ1-5	TRBV19	.	.	CASSIPGAGNQPQHF	TGTGCCAGTAGTATACCGGGAGCTGGGAATCAGCCCCAGCATTTT
TRBJ2-2	TRBV11-2	.	.	CASSLSLVGGPTNTGELFF	TGTGCCAGCAGCTTATCGCTCGTGGGCGGGCCGACTAACACCGGGGAGCTGTTTTTT
TRBJ2-7	TRBV10-3	.	.	CAISEWGGRYEQYF	TGTGCCATCAGTGAGTGGGGGGGCCGATACGAGCAGTACTTC
TRBJ2-2	TRBV9	.	.	CASSTRGTTNTGELFF	TGTGCCAGCAGCACGCGGGGTACGACGAACACCGGGGAGCTGTTTTTT
TRBJ2-7	TRBV5-1	.	.	CASSFDSPYEQYF	TGCGCCAGCAGCTTTGACAGCCCCTACGAGCAGTACTTC
TRBJ1-1	TRBV7-3	.	.	CASSTWGEVVNTEAFF	TGTGCCAGCAGTACCTGGGGGGAGGTTGTGAACACTGAAGCTTTCTTT